This TCR beta chain was captured by sequencing in a study of response to subunit inactivated influenza vaccine. TCRdb passed the RT-PCR reads through MiXCR, listing each CDR3 protein once. The repertoire includes hundreds of thousands of distinct CDR3 sequences, about 15% of them detected once, and 5.5% to 7% sits in the top ten. There are 13 residues in the CDR3. Germline V gene data show CDR1 as DFQATT and CDR2 as SNEGSKA (reference sequence). With V trimmed by 7 bases and J by 7 bases, 4 bases remained unmatched. The source is a man in his fifties or sixties who received an inactivated influenza vaccine. The sample consisted of PBMCs from blood, taken approximately 15 days before vaccination. The gene calls are TRBV20-1 and TRBJ1-6, with TRBD1 identical over 10 bases. Here the CDR3 reads CSVPGQGNSPLHF. The CDR3 coding sequence is TGCAGTGTCCCGGGACAGGGGAATTCACCCCTCCACTTT.